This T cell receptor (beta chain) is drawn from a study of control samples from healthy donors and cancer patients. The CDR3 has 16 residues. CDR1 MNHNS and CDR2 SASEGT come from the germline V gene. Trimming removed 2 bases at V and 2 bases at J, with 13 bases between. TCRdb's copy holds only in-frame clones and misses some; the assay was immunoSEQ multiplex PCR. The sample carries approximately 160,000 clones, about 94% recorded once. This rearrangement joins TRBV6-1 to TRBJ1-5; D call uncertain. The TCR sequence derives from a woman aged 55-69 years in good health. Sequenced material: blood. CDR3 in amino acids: CASSEQENRGNQPQHF. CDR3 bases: TGTGCCAGCAGTGAACAGGAGAATAGGGGCAATCAGCCCCAGCATTTT.